This T cell receptor (beta chain) was captured by sequencing in a study of Ad26.COV2.S vaccination and SARS-CoV-2 variants. In the case of this clone: The antigen remains unidentified.

Findings of the study overall: Breadth of non-spike TCRs did not differ between vaccinees and placebo recipients.

The treatment is: roughly 19 received Ad26.COV2.S at low or high dose, single or two shots; about 5 received placebo; per-sample allocation not given. The investigators took samples on day 63 after the first vaccine or placebo injection. This Boston cohort included adults aged 18-55 years. Profiled with immunoSEQ multiplex PCR; TCRdb holds only in-frame clones, not every one. The sample holds about 350,000 clones; more than 75% are singletons and the top ten take about 3.3%. This receptor was identified in a person between 18 and 59 years old who received the Ad26.COV2.S COVID-19 vaccine or a placebo. The input for sequencing was peripheral blood, taken in a trial of Ad26.COV2.S vaccine versus placebo.

In DNA, the CDR3 is TGTGCCAGCAGATCACGAGCGGGGGGGCTTGAGCAGTTCTTC. It is translated as CASRSRAGGLEQFF. This chain joins TRBV6-5 and TRBJ2-1, with TRBD2 matching 10 bases. The trim removed 6 bases at V and 9 bases at J, leaving 8 bases unmatched. The CDR3 runs to 14 residues. The V gene's germline CDR1 is MNHEY and CDR2 SVGAGI.